The table lists the clone carrying this T cell receptor (beta chain) with a count of one. V was clipped by 4 bases and J by 3 bases, with 12 bases between them. This CDR3 region has 14 residues. Looked up from germline, CDR1 is SNHLY and CDR2 is FYNNEI. Seattle cases were enrolled at active infection and followed longitudinally. This sample is part of a study of blood T cell repertoires in COVID-19. About the research overall: Material from acute and convalescent COVID-19 was sourced from the United States, Italy and Spain. The analysed material was cDNA or gDNA that came from T cells, B-cell-depleted T cells, or PBMCs.

Authors' analysis steps: Using reference gene primer amplification, nucleated cell counts were estimated. Profiled with immunoSEQ multiplex PCR; TCRdb holds only in-frame clones, not every one. The D gene and trimming were derived from the DNA, and the V and J assignments and clone size from that table. The table has more than 300,000 clones, approximately 87% seen once. Sequences were obtained from peripheral blood. The source of this sequence is a woman aged 30 to 39 with COVID-19, enrolled during active disease. This rearrangement joins TRBV2 to TRBJ1-1; D not resolved. DNA of the CDR3: TGTGCCAGCAGTGCTTTGGAGGGCGACACTGAAGCTTTCTTT. This translates into CASSALEGDTEAFF.